Each of the 23 T cell receptor beta chains below was sequenced from the same sample in a study of T cell clonotyping in hematopoietic cell transplantation (dated by TCRdb to the early 2020s). Library generation was performed with the immunoSEQ multiplex PCR assay. Held by TCRdb, this immuneACCESS table contains in-frame sequences only and omits some clones. Under half of the omission traces to an unresolved V gene where checked; the cause of the rest is unknown. The sample contains over 6,000 clones, 87% of them found a single time. The top ten hold roughly 5.7% of the sample. The sample's time point label, decoded: 100 days after allo-HCT. The specimen was peripheral blood mononuclear cells, collected 100 days after allogeneic stem cell transplant. The source is a female patient aged 40 to 50 who had an allogeneic stem cell transplant from a related donor, so the T cells may come from the graft donor. Some clones in this sample may be carry-over from other donors' samples.

The J gene is TRBJ2-7, the V gene TRBV14; maybe TRBD1 (6 bases). CDR3 length equals 13 residues. Trimming took off 6 bases at V and 3 bases at J, with 12 bases between the two ends. CDR1 SGHDN and CDR2 FVKESK come from the germline V gene. CDR3: CASSGGGSYEQYF. The CDR3 DNA is TGTGCCAGCAGTGGGGGCGGAAGCTACGAGCAGTACTTC.

This sequence joins TRBV2 and TRBJ2-4, with D perhaps matching TRBD1 (6 bases). This CDR3 spans 17 amino acids. V was clipped by 4 bases and J by 2 bases, with 18 bases between them. Germline CDR1 SNHLY, CDR2 FYNNEI. The CDR3, as DNA: TGTGCCAGCAGTGCGGGCAGGGGCTCCCTAACCAAAAACATTCAGTACTTC. Translation: CASSAGRGSLTKNIQYF. The full variable domain, completed using reference TRBV2 and TRBJ2-4, is EPEVTQTPSHQVTQMGQEVILRCVPISNHLYFYWYRQILGQKVEFLVSFYNNEISEKSEIFDDQFSVERPDGSNFTLKIRSTKLEDSAMYFCASSAGRGSLTKNIQYFGAGTRLSVL.

The genes are TRBV19 and TRBJ2-5, with D tentatively TRBD1 (6 bases). Germline loops: CDR1 LNHDA, CDR2 SQIVND (reference sequence). Trimming took 7 bases from V and 0 from J, leaving 12 bases between them. There are 14 residues in the CDR3. As DNA, the CDR3 is TGTGCCAGTAACGCTGACAGGTACCAAGAGACCCAGTACTTC. Translation gives CASNADRYQETQYF. The entire variable domain, with the rest obtained from reference TRBV19 and TRBJ2-5, is as follows: DGGITQSPKYLFRKEGQNVTLSCEQNLNHDAMYWYRQDPGQGLRLIYYSQIVNDFQKGDIAEGYSVSREKKESFPLTVTSAQKNPTAFYLCASNADRYQETQYFGPGTRLLVL.

The chain has TRBV5-1 and TRBJ2-1; possibly TRBD2 for D (7 bases). The CDR3 is 14 residues long. Per germline, CDR1 SGHRS and CDR2 YFSETQ. The V gene lost 1 base and the J gene lost 8 bases, with 13 bases spanning the gap. CDR3 sequence: CASSLNWEGDEQFF. The CDR3 DNA follows: TGCGCCAGCAGCTTGAACTGGGAGGGGGATGAGCAGTTCTTC.

This clone was seen a handful of times. This rearrangement joins TRBV19 to TRBJ2-7; maybe TRBD1 (7 bases). Germline V gene data show CDR1 as LNHDA and CDR2 as SQIVND (reference sequence). The CDR3 loop spans 14 amino acids. Trimming shortened V by 4 bases and J by 5 bases, and 15 bases separated the two germline ends. CDR3 region: CASSTGGTANEQYF. The CDR3 bases are TGTGCCAGTAGTACAGGCGGGACAGCGAACGAGCAGTACTTC.

This clone was found a few times. The genes are TRBV29-1 and TRBJ2-1; TRBD2 agrees at 14 bases. J gave up 0 bases and V 7 bases, and 5 bases lay outside the gene matches. The length of the CDR3 is 16 residues. The germline gives CDR1 SQVTM, CDR2 ANQGSEA. DNA of the CDR3: TGCAGCGCACGACTAGCGGGAGGGGGCTCCTACAATGAGCAGTTCTTC. Its translation is CSARLAGGGSYNEQFF.

The V call is TRBV7-3, the J call TRBJ1-1; tentatively, D is TRBD1 (5 bases). V lost 5 bases to trimming and J lost 1 base, with 8 bases between them. Germline CDR1 SGHTA, CDR2 FQGTGA. CDR3 length equals 13 residues. The CDR3 protein is CASSRDRNTEAFF. Written as DNA, the CDR3 is TGTGCCAGCAGCAGAGACAGGAACACTGAAGCTTTCTTT.

The chain has TRBV5-1 and TRBJ1-5, with a possible D match to TRBD1 (6 bases). Germline CDR1 reads SGHRS; CDR2 reads YFSETQ. Between the trimmed V and J ends, which lost 3 bases and 8 bases, there was a span of 12 bases. The CDR3 loop spans 13 amino acids. CDR3 sequence reads: CASSYREGEPQHF. CDR3 nucleotides: TGCGCCAGCAGCTACAGGGAGGGGGAGCCCCAGCATTTT.

The V call is TRBV6-4, the J call TRBJ2-1; D may be TRBD2 (5 bases). Germline V CDR1 and CDR2: MRHNA, SNTAGT. The CDR3 has 15 residues. The V gene lost 0 bases and the J gene lost 6 bases, with 12 bases spanning the gap. The CDR3 DNA reads as TGTGCCAGCAGTGACTCGTCGGGAAATTCCAATGAGCAGTTCTTC. Its protein is CASSDSSGNSNEQFF.

V gene TRBV11-2 combines with J gene TRBJ2-3; no firm D call. Germline V gene data show CDR1 as SGHAT and CDR2 as FQNNGV. The V end lost 5 bases, the J end lost 4 bases, and 22 bases lay between the germline ends. The CDR3 length is 17 residues. In DNA, the CDR3 is TGTGCCAGCAGCCGAATCTCTAGTCGGGTTGGGGCAGATACGCAGTATTTT. As protein: CASSRISSRVGADTQYF.

This rearrangement joins TRBV5-6 to TRBJ2-7; D may correspond to TRBD1 or TRBD2 (5 bases each). This CDR3 has 14 residues. Germline V gene sequence: CDR1 SGHDT, CDR2 YYEEEE. V was trimmed by 5 bases and J by 3 bases, leaving 15 bases between them. For the CDR3, the DNA is TGTGCCAGCAGAAGGTGGGGACCTATCTACGAGCAGTACTTC. Its translation: CASRRWGPIYEQYF.

This chain uses TRBV6-1 with TRBJ1-5, with unresolved D. The CDR3 consists of 14 residues. Germline V gene lookup returns CDR1 MNHNS and CDR2 SASEGT. V dropped 4 bases and J dropped 7 bases, with 14 bases sitting between them. CDR3 nucleotide sequence: TGTGCCAGCAGTGTTAGCGGTGGCGGGCAGCCCCAGCATTTT. This sequence encodes CASSVSGGGQPQHF.

J is TRBJ2-2 and V is TRBV30; TRBD2 aligns across 9 bases. Germline-derived CDR1 and CDR2 are GTSNPN and SVGIG (reference sequence). With V trimmed by 0 bases and J by 5 bases, 4 bases remained unmatched. The length of the CDR3 is 15 residues. CDR3: CAWSVIAGVTGELFF. The CDR3 DNA is TGTGCCTGGAGTGTGATAGCGGGAGTGACCGGGGAGCTGTTTTTT. The full variable domain, rest sourced from reference TRBV30 and TRBJ2-2, is SQTIHQWPATLVQPVGSPLSLECTVEGTSNPNLYWYRQAAGRGLQLLFYSVGIGQISSEVPQNLSASRPQDRQFILSSKKLLLSDSGFYLCAWSVIAGVTGELFFGEGSRLTVL.

This clone is a singleton in its sample. This rearrangement joins TRBV6-4 to TRBJ2-1; 14 nucleotides match TRBD2. Trimming at V came to 3 bases and at J to 8 bases, leaving 3 bases not matched to a gene. CDR3 length: 15 residues. Per germline, CDR1 MRHNA and CDR2 SNTAGT. CDR3 coding DNA: TGTGCCAGCAGTGAGGGGACTAGCGGGAGCGATGAGCAGTTCTTC. This gives the protein CASSEGTSGSDEQFF.

The V call is TRBV5-8, the J call TRBJ1-5; the D is unclear. The CDR3 totals 15 residues. The V gene's germline CDR1 is SGHTS and CDR2 YDEGEE. V lost 2 bases, J lost 4 bases, and 13 bases lay in between. The CDR3 spells CASSLTGPWNQPQHF. CDR3 nucleotide sequence: TGTGCCAGCAGCTTAACTGGACCGTGGAATCAGCCCCAGCATTTT.

The CDR3 region is CASSSGREYNEQFF. The CDR3 nucleotides read TGTGCCAGCAGTAGCGGGAGGGAATACAATGAGCAGTTCTTC. The gene calls are TRBV7-3 and TRBJ2-1; TRBD2 matches 11 bases. Germline-derived CDR1 and CDR2 are SGHTA and FQGTGA. V lost 6 bases and J lost 4; bases outside the gene matches: 2. CDR3 length: 14 amino acids.

The rearrangement links TRBV12-5 to TRBJ2-7; 12 bases map to TRBD1. V shed 6 bases, J shed 5 bases, and the junction held 5 bases outside the gene matches. The CDR3 is 14 amino acids. Per the germline V gene, CDR1 is LGHNT and CDR2 is FRNRAP. CDR3 sequence reads: CASGPGQGAHEQYF. The CDR3 bases are TGTGCTAGTGGACCGGGACAGGGGGCCCACGAGCAGTACTTC. Full variable domain (remainder filled in from reference TRBV12-5 and TRBJ2-7): DARVTQTPRHKVTEMGQEVTMRCQPILGHNTVFWYRQTMMQGLELLAYFRNRAPLDDSGMPKDRFSAEMPDATLATLKIQPSEPRDSAVYFCASGPGQGAHEQYFGPGTRLTVT.

This clone was seen a handful of times. The chain joins TRBV6-4 to TRBJ2-3; the match to TRBD2 covers 11 bases. V lost 4 bases to trimming and J lost 5 bases; unmatched junction nucleotides: 5. Per germline, CDR1 MRHNA and CDR2 SNTAGT. This CDR3 region has 15 residues. CDR3 sequence (DNA): TGTGCCAGCAGTGCACTAGCGGGAGATGTAGATACGCAGTATTTT. This sequence encodes CASSALAGDVDTQYF.

This clone was observed once. Here the CDR3 reads CASSESGNTIYF. The CDR3, as DNA: TGTGCCAGCAGTGAATCTGGAAACACCATATATTTT. The chain joins TRBV6-1 to TRBJ1-3; no definite D call. Germline loops: CDR1 MNHNS, CDR2 SASEGT. The V end lost 2 bases, the J end lost 1 base, and 0 bases lay between the germline ends. The CDR3 sequence is 12 residues long.

The chain's CDR3 is CASSYGSNQPQHF. The CDR3 region has the DNA TGTGCCAGCAGTTACGGTAGCAATCAGCCCCAGCATTTT. The chain recombines TRBV6-6 with TRBJ1-5; D remains unclear. Trimming removed 2 bases at V and 0 bases at J, with 2 bases between. Germline V CDR1 and CDR2: MNHNY, SVGAGI (reference sequence). CDR3 length: 13 residues.

A word on this clone: A junction end diverges from the germline sequence, so it may reflect a read error. CDR3 in DNA: TGTGCTAGCAGTCCAGACGGGAACACTGAAGCTTTCTTT. Its protein is CASSPDGNTEAFF. The V gene is TRBV7-7, the J gene TRBJ1-1, with unresolved D. The CDR3 totals 13 residues. Germline CDR1 SSHAT, CDR2 FNYEAQ (reference sequence).

This sequence joins TRBV12-2 and TRBJ2-2; TRBD1, the table's D call, lacks a check against the DNA. TRBV12-2 is annotated as a pseudogene. The CDR3 is 15 amino acids. CDR3 loop: CASRLARTDTGELFF. The CDR3 nucleotides read TGTGCAAGTCGCTTAGCCCGGACAGACACCGGGGAGCTGTTTTTT.

The V gene is TRBV6-5, the J gene TRBJ2-1, with D unresolved. Germline V gives CDR1 MNHEY, CDR2 SVGAGI. The CDR3 has 14 residues. Between the trimmed V and J ends, which lost 4 bases and 9 bases, there was a span of 16 bases. The CDR3 reads CASSSWTSLGEQFF. Written as DNA, the CDR3 is TGTGCCAGCAGTTCTTGGACCTCGTTGGGTGAGCAGTTCTTC.